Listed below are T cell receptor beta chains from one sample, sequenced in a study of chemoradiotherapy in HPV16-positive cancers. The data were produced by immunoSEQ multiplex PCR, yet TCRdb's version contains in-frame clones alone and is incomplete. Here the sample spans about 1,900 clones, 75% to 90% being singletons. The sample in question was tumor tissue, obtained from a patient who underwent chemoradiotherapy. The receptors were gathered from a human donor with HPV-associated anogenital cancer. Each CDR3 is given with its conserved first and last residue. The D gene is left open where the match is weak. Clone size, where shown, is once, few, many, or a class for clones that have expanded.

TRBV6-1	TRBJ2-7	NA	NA	CASSEADRISYEQYF	TGTGCCAGCAGTGAAGCCGACAGAATTTCCTACGAGCAGTACTTC
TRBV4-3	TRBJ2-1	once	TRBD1	CASSQTGTGYNEQFF	TGCGCCAGCAGCCAAACCGGGACAGGGTACAATGAGCAGTTCTTC
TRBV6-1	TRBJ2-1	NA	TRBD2	CASSGLAGGPDEQFF	TGTGCCAGCAGTGGACTAGCGGGAGGGCCGGATGAGCAGTTCTTC
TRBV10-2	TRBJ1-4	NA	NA	CASSGTPRAEKLFF	TGCGCCAGCAGTGGAACCCCCAGGGCTGAAAAACTGTTTTTT
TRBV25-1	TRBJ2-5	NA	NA	CASSDKGMKETQYF	TGTGCCAGCAGTGATAAAGGGATGAAAGAGACCCAGTACTTC
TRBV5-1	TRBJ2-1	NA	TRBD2	CASSPGTGTSGRAGNEQFF	TGCGCCAGCAGCCCCGGGACAGGGACTAGCGGGAGGGCTGGGAATGAGCAGTTCTTC
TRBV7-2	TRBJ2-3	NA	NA	CASSLPLPSITDTQYF	TGTGCCAGCAGCTTACCCCTTCCCTCAATCACAGATACGCAGTATTTT
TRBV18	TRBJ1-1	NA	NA	CASSPRSTEAFF	TGTGCCAGCTCACCACGTAGTACTGAAGCTTTCTTT
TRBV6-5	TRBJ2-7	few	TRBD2	CASSPGLEAGEQYF	TGTGCCAGCAGCCCGGGACTAGAGGCTGGCGAGCAGTACTTC
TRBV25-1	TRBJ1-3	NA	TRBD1	CASRTGGLNTIYF	TGTGCCAGCAGGACAGGGGGGTTGAACACCATATATTTT
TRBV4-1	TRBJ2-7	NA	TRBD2	CASSRSPPNSGGGTYEQYF	TGCGCCAGCAGCCGATCCCCACCCAATAGCGGGGGTGGAACCTACGAGCAGTACTTC
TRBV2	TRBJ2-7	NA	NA	CASTGGARYEQYF	TGTGCCAGCACTGGGGGGGCCCGGTACGAGCAGTACTTC
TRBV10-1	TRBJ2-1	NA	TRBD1	CASSVRQGAYNEQFF	TGCGCCAGCAGTGTCCGTCAGGGGGCATACAATGAGCAGTTCTTC
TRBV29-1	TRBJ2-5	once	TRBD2	CSVGPGGAPETQYF	TGCAGCGTTGGTCCCGGGGGGGCCCCCGAGACCCAGTACTTC
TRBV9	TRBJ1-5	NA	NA	CASSAMPGGQPQHF	TGTGCCAGCAGCGCAATGCCCGGTGGGCAGCCCCAGCATTTT
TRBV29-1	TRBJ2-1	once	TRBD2	CSCSGGAGTYNEQFF	TGCAGCTGTAGCGGGGGGGCCGGGACCTACAATGAGCAGTTCTTC
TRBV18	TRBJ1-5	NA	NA	CASSRGHDGGNQPQHF	TGTGCCAGCTCACGGGGACACGATGGGGGCAATCAGCCCCAGCATTTT
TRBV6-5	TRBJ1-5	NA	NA	CASSYDRNQPQHF	TGTGCCAGCAGCTACGATAGGAATCAGCCCCAGCATTTT
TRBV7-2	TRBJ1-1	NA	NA	CASSFTAGAEAFF	TGTGCCAGCAGCTTTACCGCGGGGGCTGAAGCTTTCTTT
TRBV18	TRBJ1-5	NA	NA	CASSPTAGGNQPQHF	TGTGCCAGCTCACCAACGGCAGGGGGCAATCAGCCCCAGCATTTT
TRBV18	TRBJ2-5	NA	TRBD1	CASSPGQEETQYF	TGTGCCAGCTCACCCGGACAGGAAGAGACCCAGTACTTC
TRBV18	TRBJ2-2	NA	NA	CASPQEAGELFF	TGTGCCAGCCCACAGGAGGCCGGGGAGCTGTTTTTT
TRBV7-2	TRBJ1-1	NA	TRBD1	CASTTTGGVEAFF	TGTGCCAGCACCACGACAGGGGGCGTTGAAGCTTTCTTT
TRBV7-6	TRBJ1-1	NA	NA	CASSLIEGTEAFF	TGTGCCAGCAGCTTAATAGAAGGCACTGAAGCTTTCTTT
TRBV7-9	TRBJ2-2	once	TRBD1	CASSWTGNTGELFF	TGTGCCAGCAGCTGGACAGGGAACACCGGGGAGCTGTTTTTT
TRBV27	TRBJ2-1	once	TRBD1	CASSPLEGAGYNEQFF	TGTGCCAGCAGCCCCCTCGAGGGGGCGGGCTACAATGAGCAGTTCTTC